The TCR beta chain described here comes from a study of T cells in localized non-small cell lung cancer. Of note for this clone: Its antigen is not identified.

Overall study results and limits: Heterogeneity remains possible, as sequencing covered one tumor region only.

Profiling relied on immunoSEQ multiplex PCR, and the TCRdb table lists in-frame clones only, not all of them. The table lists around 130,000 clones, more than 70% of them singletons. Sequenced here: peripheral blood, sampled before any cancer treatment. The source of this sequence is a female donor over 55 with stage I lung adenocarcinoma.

CDR3: CASSPGQGGEQYF. The CDR3 DNA sequence: TGCGCCAGCAGCCCCGGACAGGGGGGCGAGCAGTACTTC. This chain uses TRBV5-1 with TRBJ2-7; TRBD1 matches 10 bases. Germline-derived CDR1 and CDR2 are SGHRS and YFSETQ. With 4 bases clipped from V and 6 bases from J, the junction kept 4 bases outside the gene matches. The CDR3 is 13 amino acids.